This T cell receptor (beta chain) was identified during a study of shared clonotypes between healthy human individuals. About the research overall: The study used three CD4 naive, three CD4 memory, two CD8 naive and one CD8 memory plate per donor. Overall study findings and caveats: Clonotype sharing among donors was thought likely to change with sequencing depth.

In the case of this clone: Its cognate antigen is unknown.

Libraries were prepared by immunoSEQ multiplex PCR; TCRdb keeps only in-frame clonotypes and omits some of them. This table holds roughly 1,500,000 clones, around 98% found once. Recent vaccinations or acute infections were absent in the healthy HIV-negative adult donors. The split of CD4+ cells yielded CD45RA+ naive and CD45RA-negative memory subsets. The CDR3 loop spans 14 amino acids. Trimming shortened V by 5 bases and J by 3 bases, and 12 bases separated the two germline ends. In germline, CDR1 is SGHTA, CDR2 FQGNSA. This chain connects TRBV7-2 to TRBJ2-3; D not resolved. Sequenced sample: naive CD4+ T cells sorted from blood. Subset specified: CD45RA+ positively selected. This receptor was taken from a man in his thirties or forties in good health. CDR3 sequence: CASSPPRPTDTQYF. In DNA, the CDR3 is TGTGCCAGCAGCCCCCCCCGGCCGACAGATACGCAGTATTTT.